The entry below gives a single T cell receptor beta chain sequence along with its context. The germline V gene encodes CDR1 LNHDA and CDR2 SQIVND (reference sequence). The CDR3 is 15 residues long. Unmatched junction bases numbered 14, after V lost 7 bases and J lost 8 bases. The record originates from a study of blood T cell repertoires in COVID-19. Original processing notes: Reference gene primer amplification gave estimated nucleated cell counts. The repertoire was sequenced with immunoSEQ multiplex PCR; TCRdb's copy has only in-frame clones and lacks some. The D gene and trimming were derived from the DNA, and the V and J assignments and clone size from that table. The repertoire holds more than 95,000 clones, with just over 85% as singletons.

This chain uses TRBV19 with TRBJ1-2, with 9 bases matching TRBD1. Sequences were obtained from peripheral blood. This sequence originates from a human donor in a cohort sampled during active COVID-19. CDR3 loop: CASISLHRDREGYTF. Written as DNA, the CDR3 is TGTGCCAGTATCTCCCTACACCGGGACAGGGAGGGCTACACCTTC. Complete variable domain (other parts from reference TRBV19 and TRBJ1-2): DGGITQSPKYLFRKEGQNVTLSCEQNLNHDAMYWYRQDPGQGLRLIYYSQIVNDFQKGDIAEGYSVSREKKESFPLTVTSAQKNPTAFYLCASISLHRDREGYTFGSGTRLTVV.